Listed below are T cell receptor beta chains from one sample, sequenced in a study of T cells in Graves' hyperthyroidism and ophthalmopathy. Each CDR3 protein is one row after TCRdb ran MiXCR on the multiplex PCR reads. Of 600,000 or so distinct CDR3 sequences listed, 46% are singletons. The source material was peripheral blood or thyroid tissue (not recorded which). These TCRs come from a woman between 18 and 29 years old with Graves' hyperthyroidism. The CDR3 runs from the conserved cysteine through the conserved F or W. The order of the fields is J gene, clone size, D gene, V gene, CDR3 DNA, CDR3 protein. The D gene is left open where the match is weak. The size entry is marked missing in some rows and otherwise reads once, few, many or a size class.

TRBJ1-6	NA	NA	TRBV6-6	TGTGCCAGCAGTTACGGGGGAGCTGCTTCACCCCTCCACTTT	CASSYGGAASPLHF
TRBJ2-6	NA	TRBD1	TRBV20-1	TGCAGTGCGCTGGACAGGGCTGGGGCCAACGTCCTGACTTTC	CSALDRAGANVLTF
TRBJ2-7	once	TRBD1	TRBV12-3/TRBV12-4	TGTGCCAGCAGTTTTGGGACAGAGGATGAGCAGTACTTC	CASSFGTEDEQYF
TRBJ1-1	NA	NA	TRBV5-1	TGCGCCAGCAGCTTTACACAGGGCCTGAACACTGAAGCTTTCTTT	CASSFTQGLNTEAFF
TRBJ1-2	NA	NA	TRBV19	TGTGCCAGTAGTTACAGGCTCCTTTATGGCTACACCTTC	CASSYRLLYGYTF
TRBJ1-4	few	TRBD1	TRBV10-3	TGTGCCAGCACCAACCGGGGACAGGGGAATGAAAAACTGTTTTTT	CASTNRGQGNEKLFF
TRBJ2-5	few	NA	TRBV20-1	TGCAGTGCTATACGAACTGGTTATCAAGAGACCCAGTACTTC	CSAIRTGYQETQYF
TRBJ2-5	NA	NA	TRBV11-2	TGTGCCAGCTCACCGGTCAGGGGCGTCCCTGGAGAGACCCAGTACTTC	CASSPVRGVPGETQYF
TRBJ2-7	NA	TRBD1	TRBV7-9	TGTGCCAGCAGCTTAGTGGCACAGGGGGCCGGCGAGCAGTACTTC	CASSLVAQGAGEQYF
TRBJ2-7	NA	TRBD1	TRBV7-3	TGTGCCAGCAATTTGGACAGGGCCGGGGAGCTGTACTTC	CASNLDRAGELYF
TRBJ1-4	NA	NA	TRBV25-1	TGTGCCAGCAGTCAATCGTACCGGGGGGGTAACGAAAAACTGTTTTTT	CASSQSYRGGNEKLFF
TRBJ2-5	NA	TRBD2	TRBV20-1	TGCAGTGCTAGTCTAGCGGAGTTACAAGAGACCCAGTACTTC	CSASLAELQETQYF